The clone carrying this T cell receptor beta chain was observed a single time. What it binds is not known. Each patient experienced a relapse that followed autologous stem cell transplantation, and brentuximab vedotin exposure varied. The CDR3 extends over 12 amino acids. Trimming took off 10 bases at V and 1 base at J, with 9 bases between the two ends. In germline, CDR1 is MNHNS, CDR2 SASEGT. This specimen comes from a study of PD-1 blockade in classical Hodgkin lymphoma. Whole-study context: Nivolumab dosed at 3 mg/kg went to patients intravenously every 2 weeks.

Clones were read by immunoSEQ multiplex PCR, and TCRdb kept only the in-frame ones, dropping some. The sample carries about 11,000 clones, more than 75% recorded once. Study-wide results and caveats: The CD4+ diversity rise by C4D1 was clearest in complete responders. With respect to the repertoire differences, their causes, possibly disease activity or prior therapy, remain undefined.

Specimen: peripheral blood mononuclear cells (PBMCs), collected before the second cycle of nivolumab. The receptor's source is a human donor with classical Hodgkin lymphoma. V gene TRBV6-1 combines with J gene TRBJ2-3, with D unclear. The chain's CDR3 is CAISDGTDTQYF. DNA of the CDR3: TGTGCCATATCTGACGGCACAGATACGCAGTATTTT.